The clone carrying this T cell receptor (beta chain) was seen once. Its specificity is not known. Collection occurred without any documented infections or immune events in donors. These data belong to a study of identifying expanded T cells in peripheral blood. Data came from immunoSEQ multiplex PCR; TCRdb stores just in-frame clones and leaves some out. The data show around 100,000 clones, 87% seen once. Study-wide results and caveats: Over about two and four weeks, about 15 and 19 clones changed, versus roughly 1.1 between replicates. Clone count variance between approximately two-week samples rose with total template count.

Source material: blood. The TCR comes from a person between 18 and 75 years old in good health.

CDR3 nucleotide sequence: TGTGCCAGCAGCCGAGGTTGGCGACAGGGGAGCTCCTATAATTCACCCCTCCACTTT. This encodes CASSRGWRQGSSYNSPLHF. The V call is TRBV27, the J call TRBJ1-6; TRBD1 matches at 8 bases. The CDR3 extends over 19 amino acids. In germline, CDR1 is MNHEY, CDR2 SMNVEV (reference sequence). The V and J ends lost 6 bases and 0 bases, in that order; junction bases with no gene match: 13.